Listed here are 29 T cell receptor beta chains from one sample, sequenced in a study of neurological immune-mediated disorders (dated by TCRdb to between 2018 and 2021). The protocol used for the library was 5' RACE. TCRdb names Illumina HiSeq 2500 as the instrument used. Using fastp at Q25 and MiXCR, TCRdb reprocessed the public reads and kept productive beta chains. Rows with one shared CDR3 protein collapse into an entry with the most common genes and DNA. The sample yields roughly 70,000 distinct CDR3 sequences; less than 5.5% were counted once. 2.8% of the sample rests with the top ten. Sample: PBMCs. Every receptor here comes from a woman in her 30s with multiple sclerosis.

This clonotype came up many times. The CDR3 here is CASSLGNREMNTEAFF. CDR3 nucleotides: TGCGCCAGCAGCTTGGGGAATAGAGAAATGAACACTGAAGCTTTCTTT. The gene calls are TRBV5-1 and TRBJ1-1; D gene ambiguous. The CDR3 length is 16 residues. The ends were cut back, 0 bases at V and 0 bases at J, with 12 bases in the middle. CDR1 is SGHRS, CDR2 YFSETQ, per germline.

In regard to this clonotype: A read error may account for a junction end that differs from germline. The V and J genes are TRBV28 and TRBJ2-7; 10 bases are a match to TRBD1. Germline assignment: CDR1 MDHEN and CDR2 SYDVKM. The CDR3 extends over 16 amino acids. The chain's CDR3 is CASSRYRQGAGRELYF. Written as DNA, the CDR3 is TGTGCCAGCAGTAGATACCGACAGGGGGCCGGGAGGGAGCTGTACTTC.

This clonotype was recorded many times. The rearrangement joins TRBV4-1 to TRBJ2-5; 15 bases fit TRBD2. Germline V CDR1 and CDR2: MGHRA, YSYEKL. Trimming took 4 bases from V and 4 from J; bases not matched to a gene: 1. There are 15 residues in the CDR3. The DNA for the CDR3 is TGCGCCAGCAGCCCGGGACTAGCGGGAGGAGAGACCCAGTACTTC. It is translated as CASSPGLAGGETQYF.

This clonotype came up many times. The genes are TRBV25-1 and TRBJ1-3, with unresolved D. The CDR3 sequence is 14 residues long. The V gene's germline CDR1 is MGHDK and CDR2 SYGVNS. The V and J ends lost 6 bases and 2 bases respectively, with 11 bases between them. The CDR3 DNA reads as TGTGCCAGCAGCGAGGGCCGGCCTGGAAACACCATATATTTT. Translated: CASSEGRPGNTIYF.

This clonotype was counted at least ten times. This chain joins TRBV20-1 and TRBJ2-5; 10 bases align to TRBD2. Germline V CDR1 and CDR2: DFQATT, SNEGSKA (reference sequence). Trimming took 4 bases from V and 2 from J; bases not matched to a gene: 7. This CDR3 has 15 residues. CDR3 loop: CSAIGLAVIQETQYF. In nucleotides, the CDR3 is TGCAGTGCTATCGGACTAGCGGTAATACAAGAGACCCAGTACTTC.

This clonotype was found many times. The CDR3, as DNA: TGCGCCAGCAGCCAGGGACTAGCAGGGGGGTCTGAGCAGTTCTTC. Its translation: CASSQGLAGGSEQFF. V and J are TRBV4-1 and TRBJ2-1; TRBD2 matches 9 bases. The CDR3 spans 15 residues. The germline V gene encodes CDR1 MGHRA and CDR2 YSYEKL. Trimming removed 3 bases from V and 9 bases from J; junction bases left unmatched: 9.

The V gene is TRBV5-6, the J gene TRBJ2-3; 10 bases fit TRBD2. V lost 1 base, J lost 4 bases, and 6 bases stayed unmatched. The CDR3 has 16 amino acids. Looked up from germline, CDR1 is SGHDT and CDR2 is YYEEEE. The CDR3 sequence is CASSLMASGGSDTQYF. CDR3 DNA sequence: TGTGCCAGCAGCTTGATGGCTAGCGGGGGTTCAGATACGCAGTATTTT.

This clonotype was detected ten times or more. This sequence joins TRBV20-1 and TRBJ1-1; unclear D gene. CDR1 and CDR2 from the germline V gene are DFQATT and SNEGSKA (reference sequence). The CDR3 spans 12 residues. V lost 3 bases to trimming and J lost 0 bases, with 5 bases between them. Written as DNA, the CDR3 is TGCAGTGCTAGCCTCGTGAACACTGAAGCTTTCTTT. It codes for CSASLVNTEAFF.

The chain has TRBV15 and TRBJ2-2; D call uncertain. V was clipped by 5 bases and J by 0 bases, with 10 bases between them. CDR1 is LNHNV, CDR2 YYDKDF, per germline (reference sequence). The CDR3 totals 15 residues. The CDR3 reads CATSESYTNTGELFF. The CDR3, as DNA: TGTGCCACCAGCGAGAGCTACACGAACACCGGGGAGCTGTTTTTT.

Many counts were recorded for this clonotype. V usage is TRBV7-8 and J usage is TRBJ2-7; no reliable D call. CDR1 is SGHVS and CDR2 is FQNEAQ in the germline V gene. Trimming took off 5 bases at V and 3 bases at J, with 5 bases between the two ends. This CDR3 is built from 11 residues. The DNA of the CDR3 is TGTGCCAGCAGCGGCAGCTACGAGCAGTACTTC. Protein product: CASSGSYEQYF.

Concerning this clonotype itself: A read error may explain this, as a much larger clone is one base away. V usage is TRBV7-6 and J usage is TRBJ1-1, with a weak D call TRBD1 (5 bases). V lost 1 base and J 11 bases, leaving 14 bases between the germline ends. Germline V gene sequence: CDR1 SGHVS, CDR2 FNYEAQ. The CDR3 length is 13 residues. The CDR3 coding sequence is TGTGCCAGCAGCTTAGGTGTGGGGGGAGAGGCTTTCTTT. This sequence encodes CASSLGVGGEAFF.

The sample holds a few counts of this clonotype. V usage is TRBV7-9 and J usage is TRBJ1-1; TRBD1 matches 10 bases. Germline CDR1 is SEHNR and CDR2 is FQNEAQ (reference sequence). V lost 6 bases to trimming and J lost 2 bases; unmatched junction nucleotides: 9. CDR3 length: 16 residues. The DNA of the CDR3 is TGTGCCAGCAGATCGCCGGGACAGGGGAAAAACACTGAAGCTTTCTTT. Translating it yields CASRSPGQGKNTEAFF.

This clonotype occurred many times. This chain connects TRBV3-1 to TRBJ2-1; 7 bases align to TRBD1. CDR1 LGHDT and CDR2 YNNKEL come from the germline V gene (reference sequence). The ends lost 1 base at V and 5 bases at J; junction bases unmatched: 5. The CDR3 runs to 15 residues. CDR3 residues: CASSQGGGRNNEQFF. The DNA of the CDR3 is TGTGCCAGCAGCCAAGGAGGGGGCCGTAACAATGAGCAGTTCTTC.

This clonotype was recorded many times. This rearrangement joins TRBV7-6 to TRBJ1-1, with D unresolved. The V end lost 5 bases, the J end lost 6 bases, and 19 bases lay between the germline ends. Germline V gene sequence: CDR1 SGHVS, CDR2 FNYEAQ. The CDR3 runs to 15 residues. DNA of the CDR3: TGTGCCAGCAGCCCCCTCTCCCTAGGGAGCGCTGAAGCTTTCTTT. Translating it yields CASSPLSLGSAEAFF. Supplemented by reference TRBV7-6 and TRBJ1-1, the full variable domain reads GAGVSQSPRYKVTKRGQDVALRCDPISGHVSLYWYRQALGQGPEFLTYFNYEAQQDKSGLPNDRFSAERPEGSISTLTIQRTEQRDSAMYRCASSPLSLGSAEAFFGQGTRLTVV.

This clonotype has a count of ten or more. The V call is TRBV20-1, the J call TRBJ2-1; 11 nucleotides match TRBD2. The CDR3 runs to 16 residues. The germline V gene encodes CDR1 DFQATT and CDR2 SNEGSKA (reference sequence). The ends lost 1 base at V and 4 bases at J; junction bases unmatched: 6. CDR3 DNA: TGCAGTGCTAGAGCCCTGACTAGCGGGATTTACAATGAGCAGTTCTTC. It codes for CSARALTSGIYNEQFF.

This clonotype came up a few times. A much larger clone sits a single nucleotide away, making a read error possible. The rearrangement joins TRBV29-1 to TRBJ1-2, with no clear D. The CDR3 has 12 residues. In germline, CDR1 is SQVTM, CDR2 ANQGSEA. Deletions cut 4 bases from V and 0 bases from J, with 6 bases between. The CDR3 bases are TGCAGCGTTGCGGAACCTAACTATGGCTACACCTTC. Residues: CSVAEPNYGYTF.

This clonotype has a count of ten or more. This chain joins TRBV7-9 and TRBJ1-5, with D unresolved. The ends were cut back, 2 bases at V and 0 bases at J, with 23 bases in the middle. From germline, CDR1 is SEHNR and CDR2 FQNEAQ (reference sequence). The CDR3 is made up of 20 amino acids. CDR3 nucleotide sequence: TGTGCCAGCAGCTTATGGGAACCGCGGTACGGGGTGATTAGCAATCAGCCCCAGCATTTT. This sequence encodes CASSLWEPRYGVISNQPQHF.

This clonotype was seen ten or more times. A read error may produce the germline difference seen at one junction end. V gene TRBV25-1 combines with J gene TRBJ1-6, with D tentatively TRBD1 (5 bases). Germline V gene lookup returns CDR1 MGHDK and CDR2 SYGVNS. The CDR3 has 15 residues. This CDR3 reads CASSNKGSINSPLNF. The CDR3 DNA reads TGTGCCAGCAGTAATAAGGGGTCCATCAATTCACCCCTCAACTTT.

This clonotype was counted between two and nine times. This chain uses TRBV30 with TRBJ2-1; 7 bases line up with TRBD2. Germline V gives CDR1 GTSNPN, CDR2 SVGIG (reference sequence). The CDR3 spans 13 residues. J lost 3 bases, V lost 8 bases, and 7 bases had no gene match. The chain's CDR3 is CAKGLGLYNEQFF. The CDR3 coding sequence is TGTGCCAAAGGACTAGGACTCTACAATGAGCAGTTCTTC. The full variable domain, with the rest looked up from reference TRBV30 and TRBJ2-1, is SQTIHQWPATLVQPVGSPLSLECTVEGTSNPNLYWYRQAAGRGLQLLFYSVGIGQISSEVPQNLSASRPQDRQFILSSKKLLLSDSGFYLCAKGLGLYNEQFFGPGTRLTVL.

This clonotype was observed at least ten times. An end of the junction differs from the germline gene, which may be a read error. The CDR3 DNA reads as TGTGCCAGCAGGTATAGCAATCAGCCCCAGAATTTT. Protein product: CASRYSNQPQNF. The chain employs TRBV12-3 or TRBV12-4 and TRBJ1-5; D is unresolved. This CDR3 region has 12 residues.

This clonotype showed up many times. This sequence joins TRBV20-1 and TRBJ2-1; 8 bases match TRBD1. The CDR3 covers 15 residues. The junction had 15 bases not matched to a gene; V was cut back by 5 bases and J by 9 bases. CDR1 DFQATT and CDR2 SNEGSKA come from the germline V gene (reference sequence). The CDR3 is CSARKRDRFPSEQFF. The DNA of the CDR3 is TGCAGTGCTCGAAAAAGGGACAGGTTCCCCTCTGAGCAGTTCTTC.

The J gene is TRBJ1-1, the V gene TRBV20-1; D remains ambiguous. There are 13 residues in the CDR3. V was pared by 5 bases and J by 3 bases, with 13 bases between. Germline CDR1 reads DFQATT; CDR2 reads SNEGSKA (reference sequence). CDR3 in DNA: TGCAGTGCTTGGAACCTTGGGTACACTGAAGCTTTCTTT. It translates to CSAWNLGYTEAFF.

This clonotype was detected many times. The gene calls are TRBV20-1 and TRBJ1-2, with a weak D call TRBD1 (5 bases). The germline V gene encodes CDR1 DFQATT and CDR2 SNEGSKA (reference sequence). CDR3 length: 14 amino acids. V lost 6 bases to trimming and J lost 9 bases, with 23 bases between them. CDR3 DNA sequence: TGCAGTGCCACCCTCTGGGGGGACGGGGCCAGCTACACCTTC. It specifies CSATLWGDGASYTF.

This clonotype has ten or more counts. This chain's CDR3 is CASSPRQRTGELFF. CDR3 DNA: TGCGCCAGCAGCCCACGACAAAGGACCGGGGAGCTGTTTTTT. This chain links TRBV5-1 with TRBJ2-2; D unclear. The CDR3 spans 14 residues. Germline-derived CDR1 and CDR2 are SGHRS and YFSETQ. Trimming stripped 4 bases from V and 5 bases from J, with 12 bases between.

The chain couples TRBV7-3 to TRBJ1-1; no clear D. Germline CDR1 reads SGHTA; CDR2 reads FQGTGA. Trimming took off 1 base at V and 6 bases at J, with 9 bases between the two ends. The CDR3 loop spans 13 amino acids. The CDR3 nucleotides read TGTGCCAGCAGCTTAAATAGGGAGGCTGAAGCTTTCTTT. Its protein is CASSLNREAEAFF. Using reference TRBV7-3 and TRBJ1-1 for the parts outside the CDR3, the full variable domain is GAGVSQTPSNKVTEKGKYVELRCDPISGHTALYWYRQSLGQGPEFLIYFQGTGAADDSGLPNDRFFAVRPEGSVSTLKIQRTERGDSAVYLCASSLNREAEAFFGQGTRLTVV.

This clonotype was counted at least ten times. The CDR3 sequence is CASTQTGPNEKLFF. The CDR3 DNA sequence: TGTGCCAGCACTCAAACAGGGCCTAATGAAAAACTGTTTTTT. This chain connects TRBV12-3 or TRBV12-4 to TRBJ1-4, with TRBD1 as a possible D gene (6 bases). The CDR3 consists of 14 residues. The V end was cut by 7 bases, the J end by 3 bases, with 12 bases between.

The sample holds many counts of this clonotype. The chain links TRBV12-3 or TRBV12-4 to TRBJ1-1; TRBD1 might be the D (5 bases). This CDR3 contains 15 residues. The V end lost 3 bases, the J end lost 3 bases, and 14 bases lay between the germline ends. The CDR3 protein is CASSFPPVGDTEAFF. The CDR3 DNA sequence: TGTGCCAGCAGTTTCCCGCCGGTGGGGGACACTGAAGCTTTCTTT.

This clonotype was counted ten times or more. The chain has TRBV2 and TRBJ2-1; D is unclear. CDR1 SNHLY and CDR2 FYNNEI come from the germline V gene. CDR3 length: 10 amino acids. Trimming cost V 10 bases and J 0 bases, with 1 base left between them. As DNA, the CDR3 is TGTGCCACCTCCTACAATGAGCAGTTCTTC. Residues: CATSYNEQFF.

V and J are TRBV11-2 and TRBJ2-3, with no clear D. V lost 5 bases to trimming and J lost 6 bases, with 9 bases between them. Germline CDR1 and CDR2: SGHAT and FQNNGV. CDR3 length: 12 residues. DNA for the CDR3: TGTGCCAGCAGCCCCTTGAGTGATACGCAGTATTTT. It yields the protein CASSPLSDTQYF.